This T cell receptor beta chain emerged from a study of control samples from healthy donors and cancer patients. The CDR3 totals 13 residues. Germline V gene sequence: CDR1 SGHDT, CDR2 YYEEEE. Of note for this clone: Mismatch with germline at one junction end may stem from a read error.

The data were produced by immunoSEQ multiplex PCR, yet TCRdb's version contains in-frame clones alone and is incomplete. The profile shows 100,000 to 150,000 clones, roughly 84% of them singletons. The TCR was taken from a man in his forties or fifties in good health. What was sequenced was blood. V usage is TRBV5-6 and J usage is TRBJ1-2; 11 bases agree with TRBD1. The CDR3: CASSLDRGHGYTF. CDR3 nucleotide sequence: TGTGCCAGCAGTTTGGACAGGGGGCATGGCTACACCTTC.